Listed below are T cell receptor beta chains from one sample, sequenced in a study of T cell responses to AZD1222 COVID-19 vaccine. Produced via immunoSEQ multiplex PCR; TCRdb's table is partial and in-frame only. Of around 180,000 clones detected, 88% appear once; the ten largest clones hold approximately 8%. The sequences come from peripheral blood, collected on day 0 of AZD1222 vaccination. These receptors originate from an adult in good health. Each CDR3 is given without its conserved first and last residue.

TRBV5-5	ASSLGAGGGSTEAF
TRBV19	ASSIGGGSQPQH
TRBV30	AWSRTGSYTEAF
TRBV27	ASSPWEGPGVYEQY
TRBV18	ASSLTIQEAYEQY
TRBV28	ASSTSWRTDMQADTQY
TRBV5-1	ASSLGQRNTEAF
TRBV18	ASSPPLGGFKGANVLT
TRBV13	ASSLGDWGLNTEAF
TRBV5-5	ASSLERGQETQY